This record concerns one T cell receptor (beta chain) sequence. This may be a read error, as it is one base from a much larger clone. The source material, RNA transcripts, was used to amplify TCR beta CDR3 regions. The HTBI primer set served for first-round RT-PCR of the TCR CDR3. TCRdb processed the multiplex PCR reads anew with MiXCR; each CDR3 protein has one entry. The table records 500,000 to 700,000 distinct CDR3 sequences, 15% to 20% of them present only once. The sample originates from a study of T cells in Graves' hyperthyroidism and ophthalmopathy. Graves' hyperthyroidism qualified as stable when ophthalmopathy did not progress within 18 months. Investigators excluded patients with uncontrolled infection, other autoimmune disease, pregnancy or lactation. The study based diagnoses on clinical symptoms, serum thyroxine and TRAb, thyroid ultrasound and orbital computed tomography. Trimming stripped 3 bases from V and 6 bases from J, with 16 bases between. The CDR3 is 15 amino acids. Germline assignment: CDR1 LGHDT and CDR2 YNNKEL (reference sequence).

This TCR came from a woman between 18 and 29 years old with Graves' hyperthyroidism. The rearrangement joins TRBV3-1 to TRBJ2-3; D is undetermined. The sample consisted of blood. The CDR3 reads CASSQSKGRTDTQYF. CDR3 nucleotides: TGTGCCAGCAGCCAGTCAAAGGGCAGGACGGATACGCAGTATTTT.